Listed below are T cell receptor beta chains from one sample, sequenced in a study of shared clonotypes between healthy human individuals. Measured with immunoSEQ multiplex PCR; TCRdb has only the in-frame clones, and not every one. There are about a million clones in the sample; under 80% occur only once, and about 1.5% lies in the top ten. Sequenced material: memory CD4+ T cells sorted from blood. The receptors here all came from a young man in good health. CDR3s include the opening cysteine and the closing phenylalanine or tryptophan. D genes are given only for firm matches. Clone size appears in some rows only: once, few, many, or a class for an expanded clone.

CDR3nt | CDR3aa | abundance | j_gene | d_gene | v_gene
TGTGCCAGCAGCCAGAGACTAGCGGGAGCGCAGTCCTACAATGAGCAGTTCTTC | CASSQRLAGAQSYNEQFF | - | TRBJ2-1 | TRBD2 | TRBV7-2
TGTGCCAGCAGCATAGAACCATCGAACACTGAAGCTTTCTTT | CASSIEPSNTEAFF | few | TRBJ1-1 | - | TRBV5-4
TGTGCCTGGAGTTCCCAAGAGACCCAGTACTTC | CAWSSQETQYF | few | TRBJ2-5 | - | TRBV30
TGTGCCAGCAGCTCTACGAATAGCGGGAAGTACAATGAGCAGTTCTTC | CASSSTNSGKYNEQFF | - | TRBJ2-1 | TRBD2 | TRBV13
TGTGCCAGCAGAGACTCAGGGCAAACTGAAGCTTTCTTT | CASRDSGQTEAFF | - | TRBJ1-1 | - | TRBV6-1
TGTGCCAGCAGCCCGATAGGGACAATGAACACTGAAGCTTTCTTT | CASSPIGTMNTEAFF | - | TRBJ1-1 | - | TRBV7-8
TGCAGCGTTGCCGACCCCGGGAGTACCTACGAGCAGTACTTC | CSVADPGSTYEQYF | once | TRBJ2-7 | - | TRBV29-1
TGCGCCAGCAGTCAATCCACAGGGTTGGGCACCGGGGAGCTGTTTTTT | CASSQSTGLGTGELFF | - | TRBJ2-2 | - | TRBV23-1
TGCGCCAGCAGCCACTCACCCGGGACTAGGGGAGTGGAGACCCAGTACTTC | CASSHSPGTRGVETQYF | - | TRBJ2-5 | TRBD2 | TRBV5-1
TGCGCCAGCAGTCAACATCTAGCCAAAAACATTCAGTACTTC | CASSQHLAKNIQYF | - | TRBJ2-4 | - | TRBV23-1
TGCGCCAGCAGCCAAATTACAGGGGGCGATTCACCCCTCCACTTT | CASSQITGGDSPLHF | - | TRBJ1-6 | TRBD1 | TRBV4-1
TGTGCCTGGGGGCAGGGAGTTTTGAACACTGAAGCTTTCTTT | CAWGQGVLNTEAFF | - | TRBJ1-1 | - | TRBV30
TGTGCCAGCAGCCGGGACAGGAACACTGAAGCTTTCTTT | CASSRDRNTEAFF | once | TRBJ1-1 | TRBD1 | TRBV7-2
TGCGCCAGCAGCCAACTAGCGGGAGGACGGTACGAGCAGTACTTC | CASSQLAGGRYEQYF | - | TRBJ2-7 | TRBD2 | TRBV4-3
TGCGCCAGCAGCTTGGGGGGGGCCGGTTACGAGCAGTACTTC | CASSLGGAGYEQYF | once | TRBJ2-7 | - | TRBV5-1
TGTGCCAGCAGCTTCGGAACAGGGGGATACGAGCAGTACTTC | CASSFGTGGYEQYF | - | TRBJ2-7 | TRBD1 | TRBV7-8
TGCGCCAGCAGCTTGTCTGCGGGCTCAAATGAGCAGTTCTTC | CASSLSAGSNEQFF | - | TRBJ2-1 | - | TRBV5-1
TGCGCCAGCAGTGCCCTACTGCCCTACGAGCAGTACTTC | CASSALLPYEQYF | - | TRBJ2-7 | - | TRBV10-2
TGTGCCAGCAGTGATCGCAGGGGGGGGAACATTCAGTACTTC | CASSDRRGGNIQYF | - | TRBJ2-4 | - | TRBV25-1
TGTGCCAGCAGTTTATGGGATTCACCCCTCCACTTT | CASSLWDSPLHF | - | TRBJ1-6 | - | TRBV28
TGTGCCAGTAGCACTGCTTACCGACAGGGGGCGAACGAGCAGTACTTC | CASSTAYRQGANEQYF | - | TRBJ2-7 | TRBD1 | TRBV19
TGTGCCAGCAGTGAAAGCCAGGGAGTGGCCCAGCATTTT | CASSESQGVAQHF | few | TRBJ1-5 | - | TRBV6-1
TGTGCCAGCAGCCCCGGACAGTCCTATGGCTACACCTTC | CASSPGQSYGYTF | - | TRBJ1-2 | - | TRBV7-2
TGCAGTGCTAGGGACCTCAATGAGCAGTTCTTC | CSARDLNEQFF | - | TRBJ2-1 | - | TRBV20-1
TGTGCCAGCAGCTTAGAACAGGGAAAGAACACTGAAGCTTTCTTT | CASSLEQGKNTEAFF | - | TRBJ1-1 | - | TRBV5-4
TGTGCCAGCAGCTTCGAAGCGGGAGGCCCCGAGACCCAGTACTTC | CASSFEAGGPETQYF | - | TRBJ2-5 | TRBD2 | TRBV7-8
TGTGCCAGCAGTTCCGGGACAGGGAACAATCAGCCCCAGCATTTT | CASSSGTGNNQPQHF | - | TRBJ1-5 | TRBD1 | TRBV27
TGTGCCGCCGTTGGGGGGACAGGGGGAATGTACGAGCAGTACTTC | CAAVGGTGGMYEQYF | - | TRBJ2-7 | TRBD1 | TRBV10-3
TGCGCCAGCAGCAGGGACCCGGGGGGGGATCAGCCCCAGCATTTT | CASSRDPGGDQPQHF | - | TRBJ1-5 | - | TRBV5-1
TGTGCCAGCAGCTCGATGGCGGACTGGTCAGGTTTACTGTTTTTT | CASSSMADWSGLLFF | - | TRBJ2-2 | - | TRBV7-9
TGTGCCTGGAGTCGCCTAGGCTACGAGCAGTACTTC | CAWSRLGYEQYF | - | TRBJ2-7 | - | TRBV30
TGTGCCAGCAGCTTAGAATCACAGGGGACCGGGGAGCTGTTTTTT | CASSLESQGTGELFF | - | TRBJ2-2 | TRBD1 | TRBV5-4
TGTGCCAGCAGTGAATGGGGGGCGCTCAGTGAAAAACTGTTTTTT | CASSEWGALSEKLFF | - | TRBJ1-4 | - | TRBV6-1
TGCGCCAGCAGCATAAACAGGGGAAGCTCCTATAATTCACCCCTCCACTTT | CASSINRGSSYNSPLHF | - | TRBJ1-6 | TRBD1 | TRBV5-1
TGTGCCAGCAGCTTGACAGGGGGGAATTCACCCCTCCACTTT | CASSLTGGNSPLHF | - | TRBJ1-6 | TRBD1 | TRBV5-4
TGTGCCAGCAGCTTCGGGACTAGCGCAGAGACCCAGTACTTC | CASSFGTSAETQYF | once | TRBJ2-5 | TRBD2 | TRBV5-4